This TCR beta chain was sequenced in a study of cytomegalovirus exposure and HLA in healthy donors (dated by TCRdb to 2016 to 2017). Study-level background: According to an earlier analysis of a few hundred of the donors, some 180 million T cells yielded over 90 million unique TCR beta sequences and approximately 280 Gb of sequence data. Typing coverage varied by locus: roughly 629-630 donors for A, B, C, DRB1 and DQB1; around 560 for DQA1; over 600 for DPA1; fewer than 480 for DPB1. Roughly 300 gigabases of sequencing data and approximately 84 million unique TCR sequences were included in an early release covering over 600 HLA-typed donors. Four or five DR-DQ haplotypes were handled as single units for association and clustering because linkage in the cohort was strong. Both class I and class II loci were covered by HLA typing, at four-digit resolution. Genome-wide SNP genotypes for about three fifths of the 666 donors were used in a later genetic analysis, which treated that subset as a discovery cohort. A later analysis re-examined previously published TCR beta repertoires from hundreds of donors and added high-resolution HLA genotyping to investigate patterns of TCR occurrence. Among the approximately 430 genotyped donors, about 85% belonged to the genetic ancestry cluster associated with self-reported Caucasian donors. Donor age, sex, ethnicity and CMV serostatus were compiled alongside the repertoire data. The later analysis used no new phenotypic data to find candidate immune exposures, relying instead on TCR beta sequences and their occurrence across donors. The study profiled the T cell repertoires of about 720 subjects by immunosequencing and related them to cytomegalovirus serostatus. Besides the first cohort of hundreds of subjects, a separate validation cohort made up of 95 to 150 different subjects was used. High-throughput TCR immunosequencing, statistical association of individual TCRs with disease status, and machine learning were combined to predict cytomegalovirus infection status. An earlier analysis of about 600 of the donors used high-throughput TCR beta sequencing to judge whether each TCR beta V gene segment behaved as functional or pseudogenic. Every repertoire in the discovery cohort had been generated on one and the same sequencing platform. Across approximately 400 genotyped donors of the cohort, an average of about 220,000 unique TCR beta nucleotide sequences per donor were sequenced, and roughly 18% of those sequences were non-productive. The study aimed to test whether cataloging public T cell receptors could reveal signatures of past pathogen exposure. General conclusions and limits of the study: According to the authors, the approach could potentially be generalized to other disease states and immunological phenotypes. HLA typing was unavailable for some donors at each locus, so association tests used only the typed subset. In a later analysis, HLA-associated TCR beta chains were found to be more clonally expanded and to have lower generation probabilities than equally common non-associated chains. In a later analysis, TCR association rates were found to vary across HLA loci, with the most associated TCRs seen for DRB1 alleles and the fewest for HLA-C alleles. The presence/absence analyses assumed that sequencing depth was roughly uniform across donors, and that assumption may not be true. In vitro tests confirmed that a few of the cytomegalovirus-associated TCR beta chains recognize cytomegalovirus antigens. Specific HLA alleles were associated with 15,000 to 20,000 TCR beta sequences at a false discovery rate of 0.05 in a later analysis. A cluster of highly shared sequence variants was judged likely to be a technical artifact of the sequencing pipeline. While some public TCRs were present in many individuals, most TCR sequences turned up only very rarely across donors. In an earlier analysis of approximately 590 of the donors, most TCR beta V segments were observed in productive rearrangements about 90% or about 30% of the time, broadly matching IMGT annotations. Linkage disequilibrium might explain the correlated functional status among segregating V segments, but an unknown experimental factor could not be excluded. Assigning TCR associations to individual alleles was difficult when HLA alleles, especially DR and DQ, strongly co-occurred. A total of 150 to 200 TCR beta chains were listed by the study as associated with cytomegalovirus. A further reported finding was that TCR beta sequences accurately predicted the HLA-A and HLA-B alleles for most subjects in the first cohort. Most CMV-associated TCR beta chains appeared to be HLA-restricted in a later analysis, and the HLA associations seemed to be driven largely by CMV exposure. Because counts were too low, some 17 rarely observed V segments, including chromosome 9 orphons, were excluded from the earlier analysis of 587 of the donors. According to a later analysis, parvovirus B19, influenza, CMV and Epstein-Barr virus appeared linked to several top co-occurrence clusters. According to a later genetic analysis, donors in an Asian-associated ancestry cluster had fewer N-insertions in productive TCRs than the approximately 710-donor mean. CMV serostatus was the only immune exposure information available for the cohort. The classifier was reported to diagnose cytomegalovirus status with high specificity and sensitivity in both the original and validation cohorts. In a later genetic analysis, a missense DCLRE1C variant was associated with V-gene and J-gene trimming of TCR beta chains, and the association was replicated in an independent cohort. Only TCR beta chains were sequenced in this cohort, and the absence of alpha or paired-chain data limited detectable features.

The cohort comprised fewer than 700 healthy bone marrow donors. All cohort members were sampled while nominally healthy, although unrecorded immune exposures were likely present. The donor tested CMV seropositive and was one of the 289 seropositive cohort members. Every donor gave a peripheral blood sample, and the peripheral blood mononuclear cells from that sample were used for TCR beta sequencing. The Qiagen DNeasy Blood Extraction Kit was used to extract genomic DNA from the blood cell samples. The library relied on the immunoSEQ multiplex PCR assay. A mixture of 60 forward primers for TCR Vbeta segments and 13 reverse primers for TCR Jbeta segments was used in the multiplex PCR. A multiplex PCR assay on genomic DNA amplified the CDR3 region of rearranged TCR beta genes. On the Illumina HiSeq System, the amplified TCR beta libraries were sequenced as 87-base-pair reads. In the source study's methods: A later analysis counted tens of millions of unique TCR beta chains across the 550 to 800 repertoires, and some 11 million of these chains were shared by at least two donors. To remove PCR and sequencing errors, raw reads were error-corrected and collapsed into unique sequences using a nearest-neighbor algorithm that merged closely related sequences. V, D and J gene segments were assigned by aligning CDR3 sequences to IMGT reference sequences. Each retained sequence needed at least a six-nucleotide match to both a V gene segment and a J gene segment. Rearrangements were classified as productive when the CDR3 lacked stop codons and remained in frame with V and J, and all other rearrangements were classified as non-productive. CDR3 was defined by IMGT convention, running from the second conserved V-encoded cysteine to the conserved J-encoded phenylalanine. The earlier analysis of a few hundred of the donors excluded sequences that lacked an unambiguous match to a single V gene segment. An earlier analysis of 500 to 600 of the donors classified V segments as functional when productive rearrangements were above 56.7% and as segregating when the standard deviation between donors was above 5%. To diagnose cytomegalovirus status from the catalog of TCR beta chain sequences, a statistical classification framework was built. V and J gene assignment, in a later analysis, came from comparing TCR nucleotide sequences with IMGT/GENE-DB human TR gene sequences. The TCRdist pipeline was used in a later analysis to assign CDR3 sequences and most-parsimonious VDJ recombination scenarios. In a later analysis, every TCR beta chain was defined by the combination of its CDR3 amino acid sequence and its V-gene family, and reads without a unique V-gene family were dropped. In a later analysis, 450 to 600 highly shared, low-generation-probability nucleotide sequences were removed to address suspected cross-contamination and a sequencing artifact. In a later analysis, a clonal expansion index was calculated for each public chain from normalized within-repertoire ranks of inferred template counts. In a later analysis, generation probabilities were computed using a VDJ recombination model fitted to out-of-frame rearrangements, and the results were checked against IGoR. Hypergeometric tests were used in a later analysis to score TCR-TCR, TCR-HLA and TCR-CMV co-occurrence, with a repertoire-size bias correction applied to the TCR pairs. In a later analysis, false discovery rates were estimated by permuting HLA or CMV assignments 20 times. In a later analysis, co-occurring TCRs were grouped using DBSCAN, with TCRdist sequence similarity added in when clustering inside HLA-allele-positive subsets. Repertoires with fewer than 30,000 or more than 120,000 public chains were left out of co-occurrence clustering, as were about 5 repertoires with anomalous nucleotide sharing. TCRdb mirrors the immuneACCESS table, restricted to in-frame sequences. Some clones are absent from its copies; in checked studies, under half trace to an unresolved V gene, and the reason for the others is unknown. V, J and clone size are taken as reported in that table, and D and trimming were inferred from the DNA itself. The sample table lists about 160,000 clones, roughly four fifths of them with a count of one. The ten biggest clones cover over 8.5% of the sample.

Comment on this clone: What antigen it recognizes has not been identified. Base qualities are not at hand, and no much larger clone is one base apart.

Sequences were obtained from PBMCs. This TCR was recovered from a man aged 50-60 years in good health and CMV-seropositive.

The CDR3 region has the sequence CAWRGLGEGTDTQYF. The DNA sequence reads TGTGCCTGGAGGGGACTTGGGGAGGGCACAGATACGCAGTATTTT. Recombination connected TRBV30 to TRBJ2-3; TRBD2 is perhaps the D gene, given 6 matching bases. V is shortened by 3 bases, J by 1 base, and the region joining them spans 14 bases. The germline V gene (reference sequence) gives CDR1 as GTSNPN and CDR2 as SVGIG. The CDR3, cysteine through phenylalanine, is 15 amino acids long. Only the CDR3 part of the read is kept: 45 bases, read in frame from the first base.